A single sample gave rise to the 14 T cell receptor beta chains below, sequenced in a study of beta chain features in type 1 diabetes. Expressed TCRB transcripts got sequenced, as all isolated RNA was reverse transcribed. Repertoires were generated with immunoSEQ multiplex PCR, while TCRdb's copy carries only in-frame clones and drops some. The sample yields about 150,000 clones, around 10% seen once. Sequenced material: central memory CD4+ T cells from blood. The receptor set was obtained from a man aged 18 to 30 in good health.

V gene TRBV18 combines with J gene TRBJ2-5; 12 bases fit TRBD2. V lost 6 bases and J lost 4; bases outside the gene matches: 6. The CDR3 covers 15 residues. Germline lookup yields CDR1 KGHSH and CDR2 LQKENI. The CDR3 region is CASSPGLAGTETQYF. The CDR3 DNA is TGTGCCAGCTCTCCCGGACTAGCGGGAACAGAGACCCAGTACTTC.

The chain uses TRBV27 and TRBJ1-1; D ambiguous. Trimming removed 4 bases at V and 11 bases at J, with 17 bases between. From germline, CDR1 is MNHEY and CDR2 SMNVEV (reference sequence). The length of the CDR3 is 13 residues. The CDR3 reads CASSSSPQARAFF. In DNA form, the CDR3 reads TGTGCCAGCAGTTCGTCCCCTCAGGCTCGGGCTTTCTTT.

Turning to this clone: This sample also contains other DNA sequences that code for the same CDR3. The CDR3 DNA reads as TGTGCCAGCAGCTTATGGGGACAGAGCACAGATACGCAGTATTTT. Encoded protein: CASSLWGQSTDTQYF. The V call is TRBV7-2, the J call TRBJ2-3, with 7 positions matching TRBD1. There are 15 residues in the CDR3. The junction had 2 bases not matched to a gene; V was cut back by 2 bases and J by 0 bases. From germline, CDR1 is SGHTA and CDR2 FQGNSA.

This clone has a handful of counts. The chain combines TRBV7-9 with TRBJ1-2, with TRBD1 identical over 7 bases. The germline CDR1 and CDR2 sequences are SEHNR and FQNEAQ (reference sequence). Trimming took 5 bases from V and 7 from J; bases not matched to a gene: 4. The CDR3 extends over 12 amino acids. This chain's CDR3 is CASSGRTGGYTF. The CDR3 DNA reads TGTGCCAGCAGCGGCCGGACAGGTGGCTACACCTTC.

This clone occurred a few times. The chain links TRBV28 to TRBJ2-7; possibly TRBD1 for D (6 bases). The germline gives CDR1 MDHEN, CDR2 SYDVKM. V was clipped by 4 bases and J by 6 bases, with 19 bases between them. The CDR3 has 15 residues. The CDR3 nucleotides are TGTGCCAGCAGTTCCCCTGGGGACACCAGTTCCGAGCAGTACTTC. Translating gives CASSSPGDTSSEQYF.

The rearrangement links TRBV7-9 to TRBJ2-7, with a weak D call TRBD1 (6 bases). The germline V gene encodes CDR1 SEHNR and CDR2 FQNEAQ (reference sequence). V dropped 4 bases and J dropped 5 bases, with 18 bases sitting between them. CDR3 length: 15 amino acids. CDR3 nucleotides: TGTGCCAGCAGCTCTAACAGGGAGATCAGAAACGAGCAGTACTTC. As protein: CASSSNREIRNEQYF.

There are many counts of this clone. This chain uses TRBV7-2 with TRBJ2-5, with a weak D call TRBD2 (5 bases). Germline CDR1 SGHTA, CDR2 FQGNSA. V shed 5 bases and J shed 2 bases, with 9 bases lying between them. The CDR3 runs to 13 residues. Written as DNA, the CDR3 is TGTGCCAGCAGCCCCGGGGTACAAGAGACCCAGTACTTC. Translated: CASSPGVQETQYF. Using reference TRBV7-2 and TRBJ2-5 for the parts outside the CDR3, the full variable domain is GAGVSQSPSNKVTEKGKDVELRCDPISGHTALYWYRQSLGQGLEFLIYFQGNSAPDKSGLPSDRFSAERTGGSVSTLTIQRTQQEDSAVYLCASSPGVQETQYFGPGTRLLVL.

The CDR3 region has the DNA TGTGCCAGCTCACTTCAGGGGGTCGAGCAGTACTTC. This codes for CASSLQGVEQYF. V is TRBV18 and J is TRBJ2-7, with TRBD1 matching over 7 bases. Germline CDR1 and CDR2: KGHSH and LQKENI. The CDR3 has 12 amino acids. J gave up 6 bases and V 4 bases, and 3 bases lay outside the gene matches.

This clone has a handful of counts. The same CDR3 can be traced to other DNA sequences in this sample. V is TRBV7-6 and J is TRBJ2-3, with D possibly being TRBD1 (6 bases). V was trimmed by 0 bases and J by 0 bases, leaving 7 bases between them. The germline gives CDR1 SGHVS, CDR2 FNYEAQ. This CDR3 is 15 amino acids long. Written as DNA, the CDR3 is TGTGCCAGCAGCTTAGCGGGGGCCAGCACAGATACGCAGTATTTT. This codes for CASSLAGASTDTQYF.

The chain combines TRBV28 with TRBJ2-3; TRBD2 aligns across 7 bases. J was trimmed by 2 bases and V by 0 bases; bases with no gene match: 8. The germline V gene encodes CDR1 MDHEN and CDR2 SYDVKM. The length of the CDR3 is 17 residues. The DNA of the CDR3 is TGTGCCAGCAGTTTATGGGCTAGCGGAACTTACACAGATACGCAGTATTTT. Protein product: CASSLWASGTYTDTQYF.

The CDR3 coding sequence is TGTGCCAGCACCGTGACCGGGAGGGACACTGAAGCTTTCTTT. Protein product: CASTVTGRDTEAFF. The chain joins TRBV5-4 to TRBJ1-1, with D hard to call. V was clipped by 6 bases and J by 3 bases, with 15 bases between them. Germline-derived CDR1 and CDR2 are SGHNT and YYREEE (reference sequence). The CDR3 totals 14 residues. Full variable domain (remainder filled in from reference TRBV5-4 and TRBJ1-1): ETGVTQSPTHLIKTRGQQVTLRCSSQSGHNTVSWYQQALGQGPQFIFQYYREEENGRGNFPPRFSGLQFPNYSSELNVNALELDDSALYLCASTVTGRDTEAFFGQGTRLTVV.

This sequence joins TRBV27 and TRBJ1-1; 8 positions match TRBD1. CDR3 length: 15 amino acids. Germline V CDR1 and CDR2: MNHEY, SMNVEV (reference sequence). V trimming: 3 bases; J trimming: 4 bases; junction bases outside the gene matches: 7. This chain's CDR3 is CASSFDRGPGTEAFF. The CDR3 coding sequence is TGTGCCAGCAGTTTCGACAGGGGACCGGGCACTGAAGCTTTCTTT.

This clone was detected a few times. The chain combines TRBV7-9 with TRBJ2-7; D not resolved. Germline-derived CDR1 and CDR2 are SEHNR and FQNEAQ (reference sequence). Trimming took off 5 bases at V and 4 bases at J, with 15 bases between the two ends. CDR3 length: 14 residues. The CDR3 loop is CASSPPKHRYEQYF. In nucleotides, the CDR3 is TGTGCCAGCAGCCCTCCAAAACACCGGTACGAGCAGTACTTC.

This clone was counted between two and nine times. V and J are TRBV7-2 and TRBJ2-3; possible D gene TRBD1, 5 bases. Germline CDR1 SGHTA, CDR2 FQGNSA. The CDR3 contains 14 residues. V lost 5 bases and J lost 6, with 15 bases in between. The CDR3 nucleotides are TGTGCCAGCAGCACAAGGGGCGGCAAGGATACGCAGTATTTT. Its translation: CASSTRGGKDTQYF.